Reported below is one T cell receptor beta chain. Profiling relied on immunoSEQ multiplex PCR, and the TCRdb table lists in-frame clones only, not all of them. This table has about 350,000 clones, about 91% appearing once. This specimen belongs to a study of Ad26.COV2.S vaccination and SARS-CoV-2 variants. V gave up 5 bases and J gave up 7 bases, with 12 bases separating them. CDR3 length equals 12 residues. CDR1 and CDR2 from the germline V gene are SGHNT and YYREEE (reference sequence). Sequencing was performed on peripheral blood, taken after recovery from COVID-19. This receptor was obtained from a human donor who had recovered from COVID-19. The chain recombines TRBV5-4 with TRBJ1-1, with D hard to call. CDR3 loop: CASRGRGREAFF. In DNA form, the CDR3 reads TGTGCCAGCAGAGGGAGAGGGCGTGAAGCTTTCTTT.